These 14 T cell receptor beta chains share one sample of origin, sequenced in a study of CD8 T cells in Susac syndrome. When the RNA was reverse transcribed, random hexamers were used with an input of about 0.5 to 1 ug. One entry per CDR3 protein, called by TCRdb with MiXCR from the immunoSEQ multiplex PCR reads. The data contain about 60,000 distinct CDR3 sequences, approximately 90% of them seen just once; the ten biggest clones take up 0.15% to 0.25%. The sequencing input was CD8+ T cells from PBMCs. These receptors originate from a human donor in good health.

The chain has TRBV7-8 and TRBJ2-7; a weak D match, TRBD2 (5 bases). Germline V CDR1 and CDR2: SGHVS, FQNEAQ. This CDR3 is built from 15 residues. V lost 5 bases and J lost 0, with 14 bases in between. The CDR3 sequence: CASSPVAGSSYEQYF. The CDR3 coding sequence is TGTGCCAGCAGCCCCGTGGCTGGGAGCTCCTACGAGCAGTACTTC.

V gene TRBV6-5 combines with J gene TRBJ1-1, with 8 bases identical to TRBD1. Germline values: CDR1 MNHEY, CDR2 SVGAGI. The CDR3 contains 15 residues. J gave up 4 bases and V 5 bases, and 9 bases lay outside the gene matches. The CDR3 DNA is TGTGCCAGCAGTCCCGGACAGGGCGGTGTCACTGAAGCTTTCTTT. It encodes CASSPGQGGVTEAFF.

The genes are TRBV7-9 and TRBJ2-6; D may match TRBD1 or TRBD2 (7 bases each). Germline CDR1 and CDR2: SEHNR and FQNEAQ (reference sequence). CDR3 length equals 16 residues. V lost 8 bases to trimming and J lost 1 base, with 15 bases between them. The CDR3: CASGLDRASGANVLTF. DNA for the CDR3: TGTGCCAGCGGACTAGACAGGGCGTCTGGGGCCAACGTCCTGACTTTC.

The rearrangement joins TRBV9 to TRBJ1-3; D is undetermined. The length of the CDR3 is 14 residues. Germline V gives CDR1 SGDLS, CDR2 YYNGEE. Trimming took 2 bases from V and 0 from J, leaving 6 bases between them. The CDR3 spells CASSVGSSGNTIYF. The CDR3 DNA is TGTGCCAGCAGCGTTGGGTCCTCTGGAAACACCATATATTTT.

The V and J genes are TRBV5-1 and TRBJ1-4; D unresolved. CDR3 length: 15 residues. CDR1 SGHRS and CDR2 YFSETQ come from the germline V gene. Trimming removed 5 bases at V and 2 bases at J, with 13 bases between. The CDR3 DNA reads as TGCGCCAGCAGTCGTGCCTCCACTACTAATGAAAAACTGTTTTTT. Its translation: CASSRASTTNEKLFF. The variable domain in full, completed from reference TRBV5-1 and TRBJ1-4, reads KAGVTQTPRYLIKTRGQQVTLSCSPISGHRSVSWYQQTPGQGLQFLFEYFSETQRNKGNFPGRFSGRQFSNSRSEMNVSTLELGDSALYLCASSRASTTNEKLFFGSGTQLSVL.

The chain recombines TRBV19 with TRBJ2-7; 10 bases are shared with TRBD2. CDR1 and CDR2 (germline): LNHDA, SQIVND (reference sequence). The ends lost 3 bases at V and 3 bases at J; junction bases unmatched: 2. This CDR3 comprises 14 residues. Here the CDR3 DNA reads TGTGCCAGTAGTATTACTAGCGGGGACTACGAGCAGTACTTC. Translated: CASSITSGDYEQYF.

The rearrangement links TRBV4-3 to TRBJ2-1; 8 bases are shared with TRBD2. CDR1 is LGHNA and CDR2 is YSLEER in the germline V gene. V dropped 0 bases and J dropped 3; count of bases not matched to a gene: 7. This CDR3 is 17 amino acids long. CDR3 DNA: TGCGCCAGCAGCCAAGATCTGCGGGGGGCCCGCTACAATGAGCAGTTCTTC. Its protein product is CASSQDLRGARYNEQFF.

V gene TRBV5-6 combines with J gene TRBJ2-7, with D possibly TRBD1 on 6 matching bases. Trimming cost V 5 bases and J 0 bases, with 15 bases left between them. Germline-derived CDR1 and CDR2 are SGHDT and YYEEEE. The CDR3 loop spans 15 amino acids. DNA for the CDR3: TGTGCCAGCAGGGACCGGACAGCTTACTCCTACGAGCAGTACTTC. Residues: CASRDRTAYSYEQYF.

The chain couples TRBV7-2 to TRBJ2-1; perhaps TRBD1 as D (5 bases). Germline V lookup: CDR1 SGHTA, CDR2 FQGNSA. Deletions cut 4 bases from V and 3 bases from J, with 10 bases between. The CDR3 consists of 14 residues. The CDR3 loop is CASSSRVIYNEQFF. DNA of the CDR3: TGTGCCAGCAGCTCCAGGGTTATCTACAATGAGCAGTTCTTC.

The genes are TRBV12-3 or TRBV12-4 and TRBJ2-2, with a weak D call TRBD1 (6 bases). V lost 1 base and J 5 bases, leaving 11 bases between the germline ends. The CDR3 loop spans 15 amino acids. The CDR3 bases are TGTGCCAGCAGTTTAGGGGGGACATATACCGGGGAGCTGTTTTTT. This codes for CASSLGGTYTGELFF.

The chain links TRBV5-8 to TRBJ2-1, with D tentatively TRBD2 (6 bases). CDR1 is SGHTS, CDR2 YDEGEE, per germline. V lost 7 bases, J lost 3 bases, and 26 bases lay in between. CDR3 length: 18 amino acids. The CDR3 sequence: CASATSPGLRDLYNEQFF. CDR3 bases: TGTGCCAGCGCTACGTCTCCGGGACTCCGAGACCTCTACAATGAGCAGTTCTTC.

This chain uses TRBV7-3 with TRBJ1-1; D possibly corresponds to TRBD1 (6 bases). The germline V gene encodes CDR1 SGHTA and CDR2 FQGTGA. The CDR3 totals 13 residues. With 0 bases removed from V and 8 bases from J, the gap between germline ends came to 10 bases. CDR3 loop: CASSLTTGREAFF. For the CDR3, the DNA is TGTGCCAGCAGCTTAACTACAGGGAGGGAAGCTTTCTTT.

The genes are TRBV20-1 and TRBJ1-4; D perhaps matches TRBD1 (5 bases). V lost 5 bases and J 7 bases, leaving 23 bases between the germline ends. The CDR3 runs to 16 residues. Per germline, CDR1 DFQATT and CDR2 SNEGSKA (reference sequence). The CDR3 nucleotides are TGCAGTGCTGGAGTCGGGGGGAATGTACTAAGTGAAAAACTGTTTTTT. Protein: CSAGVGGNVLSEKLFF.

This chain links TRBV19 with TRBJ2-3; 7 bases match TRBD1. The V segment lost 0 bases and the J segment 0 bases; nucleotides outside the gene matches: 6. CDR1 and CDR2 from the germline V gene are LNHDA and SQIVND (reference sequence). The CDR3 covers 17 residues. The CDR3 sequence is CASSIDLETGSTDTQYF. In DNA form, the CDR3 reads TGTGCCAGTAGTATAGATCTGGAGACAGGGAGCACAGATACGCAGTATTTT.